This TCR beta chain comes out of a study of blood T cell repertoires in COVID-19. As for the study in general: COVID-19 samples collected from the United States, Italy and Spain covered acute and convalescent phases. From T cells, B-cell-depleted T cells, or PBMCs came the material, which was cDNA or gDNA.

Original methodology: Cell counts per sample came from amplifying reference gene primers. This table comes from immunoSEQ multiplex PCR, and its TCRdb copy is limited to in-frame clones, with some not included. The V and J calls and clone size were taken over from that table, and D and trimming were inferred from the DNA. This sample has approximately 220,000 clones, with 80% to 90% found just once. The CDR3 length is 15 residues. V shed 1 base, J shed 5 bases, and the junction held 10 bases outside the gene matches. The germline CDR1 and CDR2 sequences are GTSNPN and SVGIG (reference sequence). The specimen was peripheral blood. The chain employs TRBV30 and TRBJ2-5, with 7 bases that match TRBD2. This TCR derives from a man aged 40-49 years with acute or convalescent COVID-19. As DNA, the CDR3 is TGTGCCTGGAGTGGTCCCCCGGAGGGAGGGGAGACCCAGTACTTC. Its translation is CAWSGPPEGGETQYF.